The 17 T cell receptor beta chains in this list originate from one sample, sequenced in a study of T cell responses to AZD1222 COVID-19 vaccine (dated by TCRdb to 2020 to 2023). Library method: the immunoSEQ multiplex PCR assay. The table was pulled from immuneACCESS by TCRdb, which kept in-frame rearrangements only. Such tables lose some clones; where checked, under half of the loss comes from unresolved V genes, and the rest has no known cause. This sample holds approximately 150,000 clones; 80% to 95% were observed only once. Clones ranked in the top ten supply around 2.5% of the sample. The sample's time point label, in plain terms: baseline before first vaccination. The sample in question was peripheral blood, obtained on day 0 of AZD1222 vaccination. These TCRs come from an adult in good health.

The rearrangement joins TRBV7-9 to TRBJ1-1; D is perhaps TRBD1 (6 bases). CDR1 is SEHNR and CDR2 is FQNEAQ in the germline V gene (reference sequence). The CDR3 runs to 14 residues. Trimming removed 4 bases from V and 1 base from J, with 10 bases in between. CDR3 sequence reads: CASSWTQGNTEAFF. Here the CDR3 DNA reads TGTGCCAGCAGCTGGACACAGGGGAACACTGAAGCTTTCTTT.

This chain joins TRBV7-8 and TRBJ1-1; 8 bases align to TRBD1. V trimming: 5 bases; J trimming: 7 bases; junction bases outside the gene matches: 12. The CDR3 contains 15 residues. CDR1 and CDR2 from the germline V gene are SGHVS and FQNEAQ. Here the CDR3 reads CASSPRQGSVGEAFF. CDR3 nucleotides: TGTGCCAGCAGCCCTCGACAGGGGTCGGTTGGTGAAGCTTTCTTT.

The V call is TRBV2, the J call TRBJ2-1; 15 nucleotides align to TRBD2. Looked up from germline, CDR1 is SNHLY and CDR2 is FYNNEI. The trim removed 3 bases at V and 8 bases at J, leaving 5 bases unmatched. CDR3 length equals 16 residues. CDR3 loop: CASSDWTSGRGDEQFF. Here the CDR3 DNA reads TGTGCCAGCAGTGATTGGACTAGCGGGAGGGGCGATGAGCAGTTCTTC.

The J gene is TRBJ1-3, the V gene TRBV2; weak D call: TRBD1 (5 bases). Trimming removed 3 bases at V and 0 bases at J, with 15 bases between. The germline gives CDR1 SNHLY, CDR2 FYNNEI. The CDR3 totals 17 residues. The CDR3 sequence is CASSDGGSPLSGNTIYF. For the CDR3, the DNA is TGTGCCAGCAGTGATGGGGGGTCACCCCTCTCTGGAAACACCATATATTTT. The variable domain in full, with the rest retrieved from reference TRBV2 and TRBJ1-3, is EPEVTQTPSHQVTQMGQEVILRCVPISNHLYFYWYRQILGQKVEFLVSFYNNEISEKSEIFDDQFSVERPDGSNFTLKIRSTKLEDSAMYFCASSDGGSPLSGNTIYFGEGSWLTVV.

The rearrangement links TRBV5-1 to TRBJ2-3, with D uncertain. Germline values: CDR1 SGHRS, CDR2 YFSETQ. Trimming took off 4 bases at V and 5 bases at J, with 14 bases between the two ends. This CDR3 is built from 14 residues. The CDR3 DNA is TGCGCCAGCAGCACCAAGGGATTTGAAGATACGCAGTATTTT. This encodes CASSTKGFEDTQYF.

This clone appeared once. The V gene is TRBV28, the J gene TRBJ2-7; tentatively, D is TRBD1 (5 bases). V was shortened by 5 bases and J by 2 bases, with 13 bases between the two germline ends. The germline CDR1 and CDR2 sequences are MDHEN and SYDVKM. This CDR3 has 14 residues. The CDR3 nucleotides read TGTGCCAGCAGTCTAAACAGGTACCCCTACGAGCAGTACTTC. It is translated as CASSLNRYPYEQYF.

V gene TRBV5-4 combines with J gene TRBJ2-5, with TRBD2 matching over 7 bases. Trimming cost V 1 base and J 1 base; bases outside gene matches: 1. The CDR3 runs to 14 residues. Germline V gene data show CDR1 as SGHNT and CDR2 as YYREEE (reference sequence). DNA for the CDR3: TGTGCCAGCAGCTTGAGGGAGGGCCAAGAGACCCAGTACTTC. Protein: CASSLREGQETQYF.

This chain connects TRBV12-3 or TRBV12-4 to TRBJ1-2; D is unclear. The V end was cut by 3 bases, the J end by 2 bases, with 7 bases between. The CDR3 has 13 residues. The CDR3 loop reads CASSLNRNYGYTF. CDR3 nucleotides: TGTGCCAGCAGTTTGAACAGAAACTATGGCTACACCTTC.

CDR3 loop: CASSQGGGWNTGELFF. The CDR3 bases are TGTGCCAGCAGCCAAGGGGGGGGCTGGAACACCGGGGAGCTGTTTTTT. The V call is TRBV3-1 (or the pseudogene TRBV3-2), the J call TRBJ2-2; D perhaps matches TRBD2 (7 bases). Trimming took off 1 base at V and 1 base at J, with 10 bases between the two ends. The CDR3 has 16 residues. In germline, CDR1 is LGHDT, CDR2 YNNKEL (reference sequence).

The V and J genes are TRBV30 and TRBJ2-4; D unclear. V lost 2 bases, J lost 0 bases, and 11 bases lay in between. There are 15 residues in the CDR3. Germline lookup yields CDR1 GTSNPN and CDR2 SVGIG (reference sequence). The CDR3 spells CAWSLSRIAKNIQYF. The CDR3 DNA is TGTGCCTGGAGTTTATCAAGGATAGCCAAAAACATTCAGTACTTC.

This clone occurred once. V and J are TRBV3-1 (or the pseudogene TRBV3-2) and TRBJ2-2; 9 bases fit TRBD1. Germline V lookup: CDR1 LGHDT, CDR2 YNNKEL (reference sequence). The J segment lost 4 bases and the V segment lost 5 bases, leaving 8 bases of the junction unmatched. CDR3 length equals 16 residues. The CDR3 nucleotides read TGTGCCAGCAGCACCCCGGGACAGGGCGGCACCGGGGAGCTGTTTTTT. It specifies CASSTPGQGGTGELFF.

As to this clone: The DNA is left out, because the CDR3 cannot be placed on it with certainty; the CDR3 is given as TCRdb lists it. The V and J genes are TRBV28 and TRBJ2-1; the table's D call TRBD2 went unverified against the DNA. The CDR3 spans 12 amino acids, including both terminal residues. Germline CDR1 is MDHEN and CDR2 is SYDVKM. The CDR3 spells CASSFGSGARFF.

The chain uses TRBV19 and TRBJ2-7; 8 nucleotides line up with TRBD1. The CDR3 is 14 residues long. Germline CDR1 reads LNHDA; CDR2 reads SQIVND (reference sequence). With 4 bases clipped from V and 3 bases from J, the junction kept 5 bases outside the gene matches. CDR3: CASSTGTGGYEQYF. For the CDR3, the DNA is TGTGCCAGTAGTACTGGAACAGGGGGCTACGAGCAGTACTTC.

The rearrangement joins TRBV11-1 to TRBJ1-1; possible D gene TRBD1, 5 bases. The germline V and J ends were trimmed by 0 bases and 0 bases, with 14 bases remaining between them. Germline V gives CDR1 SGHAT, CDR2 FQDESV (reference sequence). This CDR3 region has 17 residues. As DNA, the CDR3 is TGTGCCAGCAGCTTAGCCGTCCGGGGACCCATGAACACTGAAGCTTTCTTT. Protein: CASSLAVRGPMNTEAFF.

This chain links TRBV2 with TRBJ2-1; 9 nucleotides line up with TRBD2. With V trimmed by 7 bases and J by 7 bases, 8 bases remained unmatched. CDR1 is SNHLY, CDR2 FYNNEI, per germline. The CDR3 totals 14 residues. CDR3 sequence: CASKYSGSGNEQFF. The CDR3 nucleotides read TGTGCCAGCAAGTATAGCGGGAGTGGGAATGAGCAGTTCTTC.

The rearrangement links TRBV6-2 or TRBV6-3 to TRBJ2-1, with 11 bases that match TRBD1. The germline CDR1 and CDR2 sequences are MNHEY and SVGEGT. There are 18 residues in the CDR3. V was clipped by 5 bases and J by 6 bases; unmatched bases: 15. CDR3 amino acids: CASSKRGWPGTGGNEQFF. The CDR3 DNA sequence: TGTGCCAGCAGTAAACGAGGGTGGCCCGGGACAGGGGGCAATGAGCAGTTCTTC.

This chain joins TRBV11-2 and TRBJ2-3; TRBD2 is a possible D gene (5 bases). V lost 0 bases to trimming and J lost 6 bases, with 7 bases between them. CDR3 size: 13 residues. The germline CDR1 and CDR2 sequences are SGHAT and FQNNGV. The CDR3, as DNA: TGTGCCAGCAGCTTAGACGGGGAGGATACGCAGTATTTT. Translation: CASSLDGEDTQYF.